Listed below are T cell receptor beta chains from one sample, sequenced in a study of cytomegalovirus exposure and HLA in healthy donors. Measured with immunoSEQ multiplex PCR; TCRdb has only the in-frame clones, and not every one. The sample has 150,000 to 200,000 clones, 86% seen once. The sample consisted of PBMCs. The receptors here all came from a woman in her 30s in good health and CMV-seronegative. Both conserved end residues are part of each CDR3. The order of the fields is clone size, CDR3 length, V gene, J gene, CDR3 protein. Expanded clones get a size class; other rows say once, few or many, or leave the size out.

clone size: once; CDR3 length: 14; V gene: TRBV7-6; J gene: TRBJ2-7; CDR3 protein: CASSYQGGLYEQYF
clone size: once; CDR3 length: 11; V gene: TRBV6-1; J gene: TRBJ2-7; CDR3 protein: CASSGEGGPYF
clone size: -; CDR3 length: 15; V gene: TRBV6-5; J gene: TRBJ1-1; CDR3 protein: CASSYSGSSNTEAFF
clone size: -; CDR3 length: 13; V gene: TRBV6-4; J gene: TRBJ1-3; CDR3 protein: CASRAVGGNTIYF
clone size: -; CDR3 length: 14; V gene: TRBV14; J gene: TRBJ2-1; CDR3 protein: CASSQGAFYNEQFF
clone size: few; CDR3 length: 15; V gene: TRBV4-3; J gene: TRBJ2-2; CDR3 protein: CASSQDRVGTGELFF
clone size: -; CDR3 length: 14; V gene: TRBV7-9; J gene: TRBJ2-5; CDR3 protein: CASSLGSGRETQYF
clone size: -; CDR3 length: 14; V gene: TRBV6-6; J gene: TRBJ2-7; CDR3 protein: CASSPSDSSYEQYF
clone size: -; CDR3 length: 16; V gene: TRBV5-4; J gene: TRBJ2-7; CDR3 protein: CASSPTGTGSSYEQYF
clone size: -; CDR3 length: 14; V gene: TRBV18; J gene: TRBJ1-1; CDR3 protein: CASSQNQGATEAFF
clone size: -; CDR3 length: 13; V gene: TRBV7-2; J gene: TRBJ2-7; CDR3 protein: CASSFSQGNEQYF
clone size: -; CDR3 length: 15; V gene: TRBV6-5; J gene: TRBJ1-4; CDR3 protein: CASSYSAGISEKLFF
clone size: once; CDR3 length: 15; V gene: TRBV18; J gene: TRBJ1-2; CDR3 protein: CASSPRTGSKSGYTF
clone size: -; CDR3 length: 14; V gene: TRBV4-1; J gene: TRBJ2-5; CDR3 protein: CASSLTGQQETQYF
clone size: -; CDR3 length: 15; V gene: TRBV11-2; J gene: TRBJ2-3; CDR3 protein: CASSSQREGTDTQYF
clone size: once; CDR3 length: 15; V gene: TRBV6-5; J gene: TRBJ2-7; CDR3 protein: CASSSTGQGPYEQYF
clone size: -; CDR3 length: 15; V gene: TRBV15; J gene: TRBJ1-5; CDR3 protein: CATSRDLDGNQPQHF
clone size: -; CDR3 length: 15; V gene: TRBV9; J gene: TRBJ1-6; CDR3 protein: CASSVRPGGDSPLHF
clone size: -; CDR3 length: 16; V gene: TRBV7-8; J gene: TRBJ1-1; CDR3 protein: CASSLVQGAGNTEAFF
clone size: -; CDR3 length: 16; V gene: TRBV19; J gene: TRBJ1-2; CDR3 protein: CASSIGWEEGSYGYTF
clone size: -; CDR3 length: 16; V gene: TRBV5-4; J gene: TRBJ1-2; CDR3 protein: CASSLVAGRANYGYTF
clone size: -; CDR3 length: 17; V gene: TRBV25-1; J gene: TRBJ1-4; CDR3 protein: CASSESGVPATNEKLFF
clone size: -; CDR3 length: 15; V gene: TRBV7-8; J gene: TRBJ2-1; CDR3 protein: CASRELAGAYNEQFF
clone size: -; CDR3 length: 16; V gene: TRBV9; J gene: TRBJ2-1; CDR3 protein: CASSRGTSGMYNEQFF
clone size: -; CDR3 length: 15; V gene: TRBV4-1; J gene: TRBJ2-7; CDR3 protein: CASSPLAGRSYEQYF
clone size: few; CDR3 length: 15; V gene: TRBV7-2; J gene: TRBJ2-3; CDR3 protein: CASSKAGESTDTQYF
clone size: -; CDR3 length: 13; V gene: TRBV5-4; J gene: TRBJ2-5; CDR3 protein: CASTLAGGETQYF
clone size: few; CDR3 length: 15; V gene: TRBV7-9; J gene: TRBJ1-2; CDR3 protein: CASTSTGPRSWGYTF
clone size: -; CDR3 length: 14; V gene: TRBV19; J gene: TRBJ2-7; CDR3 protein: CASSSNSGGREQYF
clone size: -; CDR3 length: 19; V gene: TRBV21-1; J gene: TRBJ2-7; CDR3 protein: CASSRLQGERLAASYEQYF
clone size: -; CDR3 length: 14; V gene: TRBV15; J gene: TRBJ2-7; CDR3 protein: CATSRVGTVYEQYF
clone size: once; CDR3 length: 15; V gene: TRBV5-4; J gene: TRBJ2-1; CDR3 protein: CASSPPSGINNEQFF
clone size: -; CDR3 length: 13; V gene: TRBV7-6; J gene: TRBJ2-1; CDR3 protein: CASSWDRGSEQFF
clone size: -; CDR3 length: 14; V gene: TRBV5-1; J gene: TRBJ1-1; CDR3 protein: CASSLLGPNTEAFF
clone size: -; CDR3 length: 15; V gene: TRBV6-5; J gene: TRBJ1-2; CDR3 protein: CASSTGTDGLYGYTF
clone size: -; CDR3 length: 15; V gene: TRBV4-2; J gene: TRBJ1-1; CDR3 protein: CASSQDTGENTEAFF
clone size: -; CDR3 length: 12; V gene: TRBV29-1; J gene: TRBJ1-2; CDR3 protein: CSVDQGQGGYTF
clone size: -; CDR3 length: 15; V gene: TRBV7-2; J gene: TRBJ1-2; CDR3 protein: CASSPGQPTLYGYTF
clone size: -; CDR3 length: 13; V gene: TRBV7-9; J gene: TRBJ1-3; CDR3 protein: CASSLAIGNTIYF
clone size: -; CDR3 length: 11; V gene: TRBV6-5; J gene: TRBJ1-1; CDR3 protein: CASSPGQGAFF
clone size: -; CDR3 length: 13; V gene: TRBV7-3; J gene: TRBJ1-2; CDR3 protein: CASSLGTGYGYTF
clone size: -; CDR3 length: 21; V gene: TRBV5-1; J gene: TRBJ1-1; CDR3 protein: CASSQFTRGGGQGAQNTEAFF
clone size: -; CDR3 length: 17; V gene: TRBV7-3; J gene: TRBJ2-1; CDR3 protein: CASSLGLAGGYYNEQFF
clone size: once; CDR3 length: 15; V gene: TRBV27; J gene: TRBJ2-7; CDR3 protein: CASSPGLGKGYEQYF
clone size: -; CDR3 length: 17; V gene: TRBV4-3; J gene: TRBJ2-4; CDR3 protein: CASSQDVWGSSKNIQYF
clone size: -; CDR3 length: 15; V gene: TRBV28; J gene: TRBJ2-3; CDR3 protein: CASSLNGVSTDTQYF
clone size: -; CDR3 length: 16; V gene: TRBV7-6; J gene: TRBJ2-5; CDR3 protein: CASSLPSGGAWETQYF
clone size: few; CDR3 length: 14; V gene: TRBV28; J gene: TRBJ1-2; CDR3 protein: CASSPPGQNYGYTF
clone size: once; CDR3 length: 18; V gene: TRBV7-6; J gene: TRBJ2-2; CDR3 protein: CASSLIRGGLGNTGELFF
clone size: -; CDR3 length: 17; V gene: TRBV7-9; J gene: TRBJ1-6; CDR3 protein: CASSDRQGSPNNSPLHF
clone size: -; CDR3 length: 14; V gene: TRBV7-3; J gene: TRBJ2-1; CDR3 protein: CASSLTGSYNEQFF
clone size: -; CDR3 length: 16; V gene: TRBV19; J gene: TRBJ2-7; CDR3 protein: CASSIRGGQASYEQYF